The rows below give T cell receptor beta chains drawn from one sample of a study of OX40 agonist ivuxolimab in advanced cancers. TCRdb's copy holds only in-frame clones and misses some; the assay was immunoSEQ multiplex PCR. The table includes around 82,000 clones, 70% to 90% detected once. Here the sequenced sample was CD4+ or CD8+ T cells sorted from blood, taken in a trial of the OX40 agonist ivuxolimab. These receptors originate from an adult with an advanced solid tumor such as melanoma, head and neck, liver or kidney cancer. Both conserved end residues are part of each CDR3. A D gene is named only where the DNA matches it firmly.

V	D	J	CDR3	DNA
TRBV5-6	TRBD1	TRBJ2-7	CASSLEGTGAYEQYF	TGTGCCAGCAGCTTGGAAGGGACAGGGGCCTACGAGCAGTACTTC
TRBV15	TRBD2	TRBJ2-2	CATSRDYTGTSGLPNTGELFF	TGTGCCACCAGCAGAGATTATACAGGGACTAGCGGACTTCCGAACACCGGGGAGCTGTTTTTT
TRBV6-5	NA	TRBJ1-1	CASSYSQRTEAFF	TGTGCCAGCAGTTACTCGCAAAGGACTGAAGCTTTCTTT
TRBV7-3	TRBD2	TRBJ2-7	CASSRGTSGSYEQYF	TGTGCCAGCAGCAGAGGGACTAGCGGTTCCTACGAGCAGTACTTC
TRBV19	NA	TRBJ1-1	CASSRGTVNTEAFF	TGTGCCAGTAGTCGGGGGACCGTGAACACTGAAGCTTTCTTT
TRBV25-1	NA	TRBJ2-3	CASSAPLMSDTQYF	TGTGCCAGCAGTGCCCCCTTGATGTCAGATACGCAGTATTTT
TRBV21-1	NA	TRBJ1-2	CASILGAFRYGYTF	TGTGCCAGCATCTTGGGGGCCTTCCGCTATGGCTACACCTTC
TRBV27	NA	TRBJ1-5	CASSMGNQPQHF	TGTGCCAGCAGTATGGGCAATCAGCCCCAGCATTTT
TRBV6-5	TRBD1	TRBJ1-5	CASRRDRGPSQPQHF	TGTGCCAGCAGGAGGGACAGGGGGCCTTCTCAGCCCCAGCATTTT
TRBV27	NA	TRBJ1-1	CASSLSSSLEAFF	TGTGCCAGCAGTTTATCTTCGTCCCTTGAAGCTTTCTTT
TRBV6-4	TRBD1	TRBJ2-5	CASSEGPGQGKETQYF	TGTGCCAGCAGTGAGGGCCCGGGACAGGGGAAAGAGACCCAGTACTTC
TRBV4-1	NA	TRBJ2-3	CANSQVPEDTQYF	TGCGCCAACAGCCAAGTCCCCGAAGATACGCAGTATTTT